This T cell receptor (beta chain) was profiled in a study of shared clonotypes between healthy human individuals. Trimming pared 3 bases from V and 2 bases from J, leaving 12 bases between. Germline V gene sequence: CDR1 SGDLS, CDR2 YYNGEE. The CDR3 covers 14 residues. Study outcomes and limitations: In general, naive subsets displayed greater estimated richness than memory subsets did.

Libraries were prepared by immunoSEQ multiplex PCR; TCRdb keeps only in-frame clonotypes and omits some of them. The sample shows about 2.4 million clones, 80% to 95% of them seen only once. This clone was counted once. No antigen is known for it. This specimen includes other DNA sequences encoding the same CDR3. All donors qualified as healthy HIV-negative adults and had experienced no recent acute infections or vaccinations. Input material: naive CD4+ T cells from PBMCs. Subset here: CD45RA+ positively selected. J is TRBJ2-7 and V is TRBV9, with D perhaps being TRBD1 or TRBD2 (5 bases each). The origin of this receptor is a man aged 18 to 29 in good health. Some clones in this sample may be carry-over from other donors' samples. CDR3 coding DNA: TGTGCCAGCAGCGCCAGGGACGGCCCCTACGAGCAGTACTTC. As protein: CASSARDGPYEQYF.